These T cell receptor beta chains were read from a single sample in a study of Ad26.COV2.S vaccination and SARS-CoV-2 variants. Here immunoSEQ multiplex PCR was the method, and the copy in TCRdb shows in-frame clones only, minus some. In the table there are about 350,000 clones, about 90% of which are singletons. Specimen: peripheral blood, collected after recovery from COVID-19. These receptors all stem from a human donor who had recovered from COVID-19. Both conserved end residues are part of each CDR3. Fields, in order: CDR3 protein, CDR3 DNA, J gene, D gene, V gene, clone size. D genes are given only for firm matches. Only some rows state a clone size, as once, few, many or a class for expanded clones.

CASGLVAGDTGELFF,TGTGCTAGTGGTTTGGTAGCGGGGGACACCGGGGAGCTGTTTTTT,TRBJ2-2,TRBD2,TRBV12-5,NA
CASSSYLSGGYYNEQFF,TGTGCCAGCAGCTCCTACCTAAGCGGGGGTTACTACAATGAGCAGTTCTTC,TRBJ2-1,TRBD2,TRBV7-9,once
CASSLLGGNTEAFF,TGTGCCAGCAGCTTATTAGGCGGTAACACTGAAGCTTTCTTT,TRBJ1-1,NA,TRBV7-2,NA
CASSLVPDPVTGELFF,TGTGCCAGCAGCCTTGTTCCCGACCCAGTCACCGGGGAGCTGTTTTTT,TRBJ2-2,NA,TRBV7-3,few
CASSLGSSGGTEQFF,TGCGCCAGCAGCTTGGGGTCTAGCGGGGGTACGGAGCAGTTCTTC,TRBJ2-1,TRBD2,TRBV5-1,NA
CASSFPLAGGRDEQFF,TGTGCCAGCAGCTTCCCTCTAGCGGGGGGCCGGGATGAGCAGTTCTTC,TRBJ2-1,TRBD2,TRBV7-8,NA
CASRGAGVAYEQYF,TGCGCCAGCCGAGGCGCGGGGGTTGCCTACGAGCAGTACTTC,TRBJ2-7,TRBD2,TRBV5-1,NA
CASSQDPFGTGAMNTEAFF,TGCGCCAGCAGCCAAGACCCCTTTGGAACAGGGGCCATGAACACTGAAGCTTTCTTT,TRBJ1-1,TRBD1,TRBV4-1,NA
CATSDQDINYGYTF,TGTGCCACCAGTGATCAGGATATTAACTATGGCTACACCTTC,TRBJ1-2,NA,TRBV24-1,NA
CASSLIPGAVDNTEAFF,TGTGCCAGCAGCCTGATCCCGGGGGCCGTAGATAACACTGAAGCTTTCTTT,TRBJ1-1,NA,TRBV7-9,NA
CASSYSGVPDTQYF,TGTGCCAGCAGTTACTCGGGAGTACCAGATACGCAGTATTTT,TRBJ2-3,NA,TRBV6-2/TRBV6-3,NA
CASSIKDDRDINYGYTF,TGTGCCAGCAGCATTAAAGATGACAGGGATATTAACTATGGCTACACCTTC,TRBJ1-2,NA,TRBV21-1,NA